This T cell receptor (beta chain) was observed in a study of T cells after yellow fever vaccination. TCRdb used MiXCR to reprocess the 5' RACE reads, holding one entry per CDR3 protein. The sample contains a few hundred thousand distinct CDR3 sequences, 6% to 7.5% of which appear only once. After removal of 6 bases from V and 5 bases from J, the junction contained 7 bases not matched to a gene. The germline V gene has CDR1 DFQATT and CDR2 SNEGSKA (reference sequence). This CDR3 comprises 13 residues. The source of this sequence is a man aged 25-45 years who received the YFV17D yellow fever vaccine. The chain joins TRBV20-1 to TRBJ2-3, with 8 bases fitting TRBD2. The sequenced sample was CD4+ T cells sorted from PBMCs, obtained 15 days after the yellow fever booster vaccination. The CDR3 DNA reads TGCAGTGCCAGGAGCGGGAGTAGAGATACGCAGTATTTT. It codes for CSARSGSRDTQYF.